This TCR beta chain derives from a study of blood T cells in healthy people across ages. At the level of the study: About one barcoded beta molecule per two T cells was the capture yield of template switching.

V lost 6 bases to trimming and J lost 3 bases; unmatched junction nucleotides: 8. The CDR3 spans 14 residues. Germline V gene data show CDR1 as MNHEY and CDR2 as SVGAGI. Using a J-beta primer mix together with a sample-barcoded 5' primer, a second PCR was run for roughly 7 to 11 cycles. Each CDR3 protein gets one entry after TCRdb re-called the 5' RACE reads with MiXCR. The repertoire holds hundreds of thousands of distinct CDR3 sequences, about 45% seen once, with around a sixth in the top ten. V usage is TRBV6-5 and J usage is TRBJ2-7; 7 nucleotides align to TRBD1. The TCR comes from a man older than 75 in good health. The material sequenced was blood. This chain's CDR3 is CASRKTGMDYEQYF. The CDR3 DNA reads as TGTGCCAGCAGGAAGACAGGGATGGACTACGAGCAGTACTTC.